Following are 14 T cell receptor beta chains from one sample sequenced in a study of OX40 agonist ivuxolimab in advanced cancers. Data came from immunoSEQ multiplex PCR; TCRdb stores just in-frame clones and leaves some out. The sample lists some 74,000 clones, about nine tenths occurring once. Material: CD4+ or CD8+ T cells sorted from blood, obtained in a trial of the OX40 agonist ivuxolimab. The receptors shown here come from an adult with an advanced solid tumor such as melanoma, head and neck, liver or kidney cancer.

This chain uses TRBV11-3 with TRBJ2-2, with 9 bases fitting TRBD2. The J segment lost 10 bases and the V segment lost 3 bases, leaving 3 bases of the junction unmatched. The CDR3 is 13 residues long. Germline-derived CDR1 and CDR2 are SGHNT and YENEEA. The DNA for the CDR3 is TGTGCCAGCAGCTTGGGCGGGGGGGCGGAGCTGTTTTTT. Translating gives CASSLGGGAELFF.

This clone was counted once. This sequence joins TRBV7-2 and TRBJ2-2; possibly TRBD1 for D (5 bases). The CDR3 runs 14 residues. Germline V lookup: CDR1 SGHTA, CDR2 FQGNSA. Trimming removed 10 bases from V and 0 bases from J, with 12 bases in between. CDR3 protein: CATVDKTNTGELFF. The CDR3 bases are TGTGCCACCGTGGACAAGACGAACACCGGGGAGCTGTTTTTT.

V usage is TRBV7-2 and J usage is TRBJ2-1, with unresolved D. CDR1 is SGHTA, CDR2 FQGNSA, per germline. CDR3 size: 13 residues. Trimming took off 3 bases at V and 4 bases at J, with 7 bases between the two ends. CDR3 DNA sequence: TGTGCCAGCAGCTTCGGCCCTTACAATGAGCAGTTCTTC. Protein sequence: CASSFGPYNEQFF.

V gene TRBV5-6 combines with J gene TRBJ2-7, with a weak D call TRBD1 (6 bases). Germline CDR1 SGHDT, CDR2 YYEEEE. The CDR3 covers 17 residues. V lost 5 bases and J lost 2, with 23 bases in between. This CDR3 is CASSYNSDSWRPYEQYF. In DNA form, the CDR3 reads TGTGCCAGCAGTTACAACTCGGACAGCTGGAGACCCTACGAGCAGTACTTC.

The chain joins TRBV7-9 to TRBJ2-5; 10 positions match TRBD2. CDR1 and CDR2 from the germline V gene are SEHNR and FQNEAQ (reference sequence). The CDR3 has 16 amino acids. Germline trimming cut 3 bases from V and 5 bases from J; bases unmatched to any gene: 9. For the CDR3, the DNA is TGTGCCAGCAGCTTGGGAAGCGGGGGGGCCTGGGAGACCCAGTACTTC. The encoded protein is CASSLGSGGAWETQYF.

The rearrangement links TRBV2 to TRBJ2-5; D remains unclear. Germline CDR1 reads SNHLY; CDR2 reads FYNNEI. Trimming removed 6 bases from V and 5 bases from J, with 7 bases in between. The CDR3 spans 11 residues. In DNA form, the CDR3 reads TGTGCCAGCAGAGAGTGGGAGACCCAGTACTTC. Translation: CASREWETQYF.

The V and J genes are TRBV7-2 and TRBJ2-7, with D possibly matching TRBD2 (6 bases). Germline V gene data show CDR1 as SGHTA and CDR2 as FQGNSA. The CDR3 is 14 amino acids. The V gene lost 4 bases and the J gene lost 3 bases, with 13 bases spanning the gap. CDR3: CASSYSLGGYEQYF. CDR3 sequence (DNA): TGTGCCAGCAGCTATAGCCTGGGGGGCTACGAGCAGTACTTC.

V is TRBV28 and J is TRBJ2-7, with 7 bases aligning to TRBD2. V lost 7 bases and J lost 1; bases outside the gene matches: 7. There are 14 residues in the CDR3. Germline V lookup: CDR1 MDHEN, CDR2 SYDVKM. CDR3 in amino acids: CASTQSGASYEQYF. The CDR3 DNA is TGTGCCAGCACCCAGAGCGGGGCTTCCTACGAGCAGTACTTC.

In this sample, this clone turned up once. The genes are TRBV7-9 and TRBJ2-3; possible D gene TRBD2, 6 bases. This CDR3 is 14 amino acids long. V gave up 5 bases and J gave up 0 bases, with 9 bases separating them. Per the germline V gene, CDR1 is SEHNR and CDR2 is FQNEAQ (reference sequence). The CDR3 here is CASSPGTSTDTQYF. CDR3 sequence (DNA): TGTGCCAGCAGCCCGGGGACTAGCACAGATACGCAGTATTTT.

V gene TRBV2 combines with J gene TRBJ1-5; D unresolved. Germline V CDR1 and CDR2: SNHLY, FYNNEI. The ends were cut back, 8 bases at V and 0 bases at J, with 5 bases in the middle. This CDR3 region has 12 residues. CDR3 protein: CASHGSNQPQHF. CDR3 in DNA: TGTGCCAGCCATGGTAGCAATCAGCCCCAGCATTTT.

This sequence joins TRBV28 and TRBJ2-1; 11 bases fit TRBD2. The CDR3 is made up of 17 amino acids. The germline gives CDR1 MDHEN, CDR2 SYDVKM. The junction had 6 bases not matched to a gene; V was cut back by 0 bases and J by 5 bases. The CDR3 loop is CASSLWASGRLNNEQFF. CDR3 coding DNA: TGTGCCAGCAGTTTATGGGCTAGCGGGAGGTTAAACAATGAGCAGTTCTTC.

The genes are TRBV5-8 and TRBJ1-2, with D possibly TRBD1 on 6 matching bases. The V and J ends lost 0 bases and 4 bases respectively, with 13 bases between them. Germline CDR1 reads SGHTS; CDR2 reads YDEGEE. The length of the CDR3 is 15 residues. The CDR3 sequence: CASSLVGGALYGYTF. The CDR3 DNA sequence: TGTGCCAGCAGCTTGGTGGGGGGGGCTCTCTATGGCTACACCTTC.

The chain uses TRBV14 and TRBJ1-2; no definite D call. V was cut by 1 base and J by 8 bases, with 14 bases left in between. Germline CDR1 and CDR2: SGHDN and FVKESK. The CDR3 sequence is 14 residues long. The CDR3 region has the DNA TGTGCCAGCAGCCAAGGAAACTCTAAGGCCGGCTACACCTTC. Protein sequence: CASSQGNSKAGYTF.

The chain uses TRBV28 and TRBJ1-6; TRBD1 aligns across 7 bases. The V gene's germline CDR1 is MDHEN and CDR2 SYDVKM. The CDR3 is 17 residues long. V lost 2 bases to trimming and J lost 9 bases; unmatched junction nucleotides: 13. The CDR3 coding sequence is TGTGCCAGCAGTTTAGAACAGGGGAGGCTTTTTAGTTCACCCCTCCACTTT. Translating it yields CASSLEQGRLFSSPLHF.